This section outlines one TCR beta chain sequence together with its context. This clone was observed a single time. The target of this receptor is not known. The input lacks base qualities; no much larger clone sits a single base away. The CDR3 regions of human TCRbeta chains were subjected to immunosequencing. The paper's processing steps were these. TCRs in the repertoires were matched against a reference library of SARS-CoV-2-specific TCRs that had been generated with the MIRA antigen-specificity platform. Breadth meant the fraction of unique TCRs that were SARS-CoV-2-associated, whereas depth meant the fraction of total T cells that were SARS-CoV-2-associated. Using the MIRA data, each spike-specific TCR was assigned both to the spike region to which the TCR was reactive and to a CD4 or CD8 class. Log10-transformed breadth and depth values were compared by one-way ANOVA with Sidak's multiple comparisons tests. In TCRdb, the immuneACCESS table is reduced to in-frame sequences with V and J assigned. These tables do not hold every clone; where another copy was compared, an unresolved V gene accounts for under half, and the others remain unexplained. For V, J and clone size, that table is used; D and trimming come from the DNA. The sample includes 150,000 to 200,000 clones, with more than 80% observed a single time. Jointly, the top ten make up approximately 4% of the sample.

Inclusive of the bounding cysteine and phenylalanine, the CDR3 is 13 residues long. Left in the record is the CDR3 DNA by itself, 39 bases read in frame from the first base. The junction shows trimming of 1 base on V and 6 bases on J, plus 7 bases between the germline ends. CDR1 SSHAT and CDR2 FNYEAQ were looked up in the germline V gene (reference sequence). The data were taken from a study of T cell responses to AZD1222 COVID-19 vaccine listed by TCRdb under 2021. General notes on the study: AZD1222 recipients given second doses at about 4 weeks or at about 12 weeks were pooled, since spike-specific TCR depth and breadth were not found to differ between the two schedules. TCR sequencing covered more than 230 trial participants: nearly 210 given two doses of AZD1222 and about 26 given two doses of MenACWY control vaccine. Enrollment into the trials was organized by age into subgroups of 18-55, 56-69 and 70-plus years, and those subgroups contained roughly 150, 30 and 60 TCR-sequenced participants, respectively. General findings and caveats noted by the study authors: Participants were mostly white British and included more females than males, and it was suggested by the authors that clonal diversity may have been underestimated. Conclusions about previously exposed vaccinees are limited because only a handful of AZD1222 recipients were SARS-CoV-2 seropositive at baseline. Reportedly, close to half of the unique spike-specific TCRs recognized epitopes lying outside the regions that are mutated in the B.1.351 and B.1.1.7 variants. Vaccine-associated CD4 TCRs spanned the whole spike protein, with dominant responses in regions 160-218 and 743-854. Because no samples from the day 14 peak response were available, repertoires could be characterized only after the peak T cell response. A significant rise in spike-specific TCR breadth and depth was observed after two AZD1222 doses relative to day 0 and relative to MenACWY recipients. The 56-69-year group was small, and its depth increase did not reach significance, likely because of low power.

The sample's time point label, in plain terms: baseline before first vaccination. Samples from vaccinated people were obtained from the UK trials COV001 and COV002, which included a single-blind randomized controlled phase 2/3 trial of AZD1222 (ChAdOx1 nCoV-19) in healthy adults. For TCRbeta chain sequencing, PBMC samples were collected from trial participants at day 0 and at day 28 after the second dose. Sequencing was performed on peripheral blood, taken on day 0 of AZD1222 vaccination. This chain joins TRBV7-7 to TRBJ1-3, with no reliable assignment of the D segment. The source is an adult in good health. The DNA reads TGTGCCAGCAGCTTAGTAGGGCCAAACACCATATATTTT. The resulting protein is CASSLVGPNTIYF.